Listed below are T cell receptor beta chains from one sample, sequenced in a study of blood T cell repertoires in COVID-19. Assay used: immunoSEQ multiplex PCR; TCRdb lists only in-frame clones, some missing. Counted here are approximately 31,000 clones, 65% to 90% occurring once; the ten biggest clones make up around 8.6%. Sample: peripheral blood. The receptor source for this set is a man aged 80 or over with active COVID-19. Each CDR3 is given with its conserved first and last residue. D genes are given only for firm matches. Rows may omit the clone size; those that give it use once, few, many or a size class.

j_gene: TRBJ2-3; abundance: -; v_gene: TRBV5-1; d_gene: TRBD2; CDR3aa: CASGQSSPGLGGSVAQYF; CDR3nt: TGCGCCAGCGGCCAGTCATCCCCGGGACTAGGAGGCTCAGTGGCGCAGTATTTT
j_gene: TRBJ1-3; abundance: -; v_gene: TRBV9; d_gene: -; CDR3aa: CASSVAGNTIYF; CDR3nt: TGTGCCAGCAGCGTAGCGGGTAACACCATATATTTT
j_gene: TRBJ1-3; abundance: once; v_gene: TRBV10-3; d_gene: TRBD1; CDR3aa: CATHLNRGGNTIYF; CDR3nt: TGTGCCACCCACCTTAACAGGGGTGGAAACACCATATATTTT
j_gene: TRBJ2-7; abundance: -; v_gene: TRBV5-5; d_gene: -; CDR3aa: CASSLVLGGYEQYF; CDR3nt: TGTGCCAGCAGCTTGGTGTTGGGGGGCTACGAGCAGTACTTC
j_gene: TRBJ1-6; abundance: -; v_gene: TRBV4-3; d_gene: -; CDR3aa: CASSQYPGGSPLHF; CDR3nt: TGCGCCAGCAGCCAATATCCGGGTGGATCACCCCTCCACTTT
j_gene: TRBJ2-1; abundance: once; v_gene: TRBV9; d_gene: TRBD2; CDR3aa: CASSPRGSGGFGEQFF; CDR3nt: TGTGCCAGCAGCCCCCGGGGTAGCGGGGGGTTCGGTGAGCAGTTCTTC
j_gene: TRBJ2-1; abundance: -; v_gene: TRBV6-5; d_gene: TRBD1; CDR3aa: CATSYRDRGYGEQFF; CDR3nt: TGTGCCACCTCCTACCGGGACAGGGGATATGGTGAGCAGTTCTTC
j_gene: TRBJ2-2; abundance: -; v_gene: TRBV19; d_gene: TRBD1; CDR3aa: CASTPDRVAGELFF; CDR3nt: TGTGCCAGTACCCCGGACAGGGTCGCCGGGGAGCTGTTTTTT
j_gene: TRBJ2-1; abundance: -; v_gene: TRBV11-3; d_gene: -; CDR3aa: CASSKDTYNEQFF; CDR3nt: TGTGCCAGCAGCAAGGACACTTACAATGAGCAGTTCTTC
j_gene: TRBJ2-5; abundance: -; v_gene: TRBV5-1; d_gene: TRBD2; CDR3aa: CASSLGTSGGIQETQYF; CDR3nt: TGCGCCAGCAGCTTGGGGACTAGCGGGGGGATCCAAGAGACCCAGTACTTC
j_gene: TRBJ2-7; abundance: -; v_gene: TRBV6-4; d_gene: -; CDR3aa: CASSERQGRDEQYF; CDR3nt: TGTGCCAGCAGTGAACGGCAGGGTCGGGACGAGCAGTACTTC
j_gene: TRBJ2-3; abundance: few; v_gene: TRBV19; d_gene: -; CDR3aa: CASSQGGSTDTQYF; CDR3nt: TGTGCCAGTAGCCAAGGCGGGAGCACAGATACGCAGTATTTT
j_gene: TRBJ2-1; abundance: once; v_gene: TRBV5-1; d_gene: TRBD2; CDR3aa: CASSSTGGQYNEQFF; CDR3nt: TGCGCCAGCAGCTCAACGGGGGGGCAGTACAATGAGCAGTTCTTC
j_gene: TRBJ2-7; abundance: -; v_gene: TRBV12-2; d_gene: -; CDR3aa: CASRFAPGQGSYEQYF; CDR3nt: TGTGCAAGTCGCTTCGCACCGGGACAGGGTTCCTACGAGCAGTACTTC
j_gene: TRBJ1-1; abundance: -; v_gene: TRBV6-5; d_gene: -; CDR3aa: CASRDSWNTEAFF; CDR3nt: TGTGCCAGCAGAGACAGTTGGAACACTGAAGCTTTCTTT
j_gene: TRBJ1-5; abundance: -; v_gene: TRBV18; d_gene: -; CDR3aa: CASQGGGNQPQHF; CDR3nt: TGTGCCAGCCAAGGGGGGGGCAATCAGCCCCAGCATTTT
j_gene: TRBJ1-4; abundance: once; v_gene: TRBV7-8; d_gene: -; CDR3aa: CASSPFATNEKLFF; CDR3nt: TGTGCCAGCAGCCCGTTTGCAACTAATGAAAAACTGTTTTTT
j_gene: TRBJ1-2; abundance: -; v_gene: TRBV30; d_gene: TRBD1; CDR3aa: CASYRGDYGYTF; CDR3nt: TGTGCCTCCTACAGGGGGGATTATGGCTACACCTTC
j_gene: TRBJ1-5; abundance: -; v_gene: TRBV23-1; d_gene: -; CDR3aa: CASSRRWIGNQPQHF; CDR3nt: TGCGCCAGCAGTAGGAGGTGGATCGGCAATCAGCCCCAGCATTTT
j_gene: TRBJ1-2; abundance: -; v_gene: TRBV2; d_gene: -; CDR3aa: CASSPETSPGYTF; CDR3nt: TGTGCCAGCAGTCCCGAGACAAGCCCTGGCTACACCTTC
j_gene: TRBJ1-4; abundance: -; v_gene: TRBV30; d_gene: -; CDR3aa: CAWSVLRGLTQKLFF; CDR3nt: TGTGCCTGGAGTGTACTAAGGGGGTTAACGCAAAAACTGTTTTTT
j_gene: TRBJ2-1; abundance: -; v_gene: TRBV7-2; d_gene: TRBD2; CDR3aa: CASSTSGGARNEQFF; CDR3nt: TGTGCCAGCAGCACAAGCGGGGGGGCTCGGAATGAGCAGTTCTTC
j_gene: TRBJ1-4; abundance: -; v_gene: TRBV19; d_gene: -; CDR3aa: CASSRSGATNEKLFF; CDR3nt: TGTGCCAGTAGTAGAAGCGGGGCAACTAATGAAAAACTGTTTTTT
j_gene: TRBJ1-2; abundance: -; v_gene: TRBV13; d_gene: -; CDR3aa: CASSLGGSGYGYTF; CDR3nt: TGTGCCAGCAGCTTGGGGGGGTCCGGCTATGGCTACACCTTC